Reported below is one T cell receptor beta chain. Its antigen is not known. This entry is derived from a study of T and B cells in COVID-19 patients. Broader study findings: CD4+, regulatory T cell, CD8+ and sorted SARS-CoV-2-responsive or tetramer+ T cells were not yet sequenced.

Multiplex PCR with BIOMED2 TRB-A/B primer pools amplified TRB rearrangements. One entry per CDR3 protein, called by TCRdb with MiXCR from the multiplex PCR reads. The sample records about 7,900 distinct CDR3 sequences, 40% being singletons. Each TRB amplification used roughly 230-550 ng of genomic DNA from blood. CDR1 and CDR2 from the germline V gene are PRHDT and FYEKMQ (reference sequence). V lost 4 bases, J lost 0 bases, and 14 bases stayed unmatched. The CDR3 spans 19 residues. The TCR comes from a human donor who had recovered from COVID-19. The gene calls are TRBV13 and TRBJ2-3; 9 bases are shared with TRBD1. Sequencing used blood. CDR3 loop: CASSSYQQQGARSTDTQYF. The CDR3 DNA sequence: TGTGCCAGCAGCTCCTACCAGCAACAGGGGGCGAGGAGCACAGATACGCAGTATTTT. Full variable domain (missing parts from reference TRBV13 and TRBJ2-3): AAGVIQSPRHLIKEKRETATLKCYPIPRHDTVYWYQQGPGQDPQFLISFYEKMQSDKGSIPDRFSAQQFSDYHSELNMSSLELGDSALYFCASSSYQQQGARSTDTQYFGPGTRLTVL.